The 27 T cell receptor beta chains presented below share a single source sample, sequenced in a study of OX40 agonist ivuxolimab in advanced cancers. Profiling relied on immunoSEQ multiplex PCR, and the TCRdb table lists in-frame clones only, not all of them. Here the sample spans 30,000 to 45,000 clones, about 80% being singletons. Sequencing was performed on CD4+ or CD8+ T cells sorted from blood, taken in a trial of the OX40 agonist ivuxolimab. The receptor source for this set is an adult with an advanced solid tumor such as melanoma, head and neck, liver or kidney cancer.

The CDR3 spells CAISEVAGGYNEQFF. CDR3 in DNA: TGTGCCATCAGTGAGGTGGCGGGCGGCTACAATGAGCAGTTCTTC. This rearrangement joins TRBV10-3 to TRBJ2-1, with D maybe TRBD2 (5 bases). Germline V lookup: CDR1 ENHRY, CDR2 SYGVKD. The CDR3 extends over 15 amino acids. Trimming pared 2 bases from V and 3 bases from J, leaving 11 bases between.

The chain is built from TRBV5-1 and TRBJ2-1; 13 nucleotides line up with TRBD2. J lost 4 bases, V lost 3 bases, and 10 bases had no gene match. This CDR3 contains 18 residues. Per the germline V gene, CDR1 is SGHRS and CDR2 is YFSETQ. Here the CDR3 reads CASSSTSLLAGGYNEQFF. For the CDR3, the DNA is TGCGCCAGCAGCTCGACCTCTTTACTAGCGGGAGGGTACAATGAGCAGTTCTTC.

This chain joins TRBV7-2 and TRBJ2-7; 7 bases align to TRBD1. CDR1 SGHTA and CDR2 FQGNSA come from the germline V gene. This CDR3 spans 14 amino acids. After removal of 5 bases from V and 2 bases from J, the junction contained 6 bases not matched to a gene. The CDR3 protein is CASSGTEDAYEQYF. CDR3 DNA sequence: TGTGCCAGCAGCGGGACAGAAGACGCCTACGAGCAGTACTTC.

The rearrangement links TRBV5-1 to TRBJ2-7; 12 nucleotides align to TRBD1. CDR1 SGHRS and CDR2 YFSETQ come from the germline V gene. V trimming: 4 bases; J trimming: 4 bases; junction bases outside the gene matches: 3. The CDR3 length is 14 residues. The CDR3 nucleotides are TGCGCCAGCAGCGGGACAGGGGGCGCGTACGAGCAGTACTTC. It yields the protein CASSGTGGAYEQYF.

The gene calls are TRBV11-2 and TRBJ2-1, with 7 bases fitting TRBD2. V lost 0 bases to trimming and J lost 6 bases; unmatched junction nucleotides: 2. The CDR3 has 14 residues. Germline V lookup: CDR1 SGHAT, CDR2 FQNNGV. CDR3: CASSLEGLFNEQFF. CDR3 bases: TGTGCCAGCAGCTTAGAGGGACTATTCAATGAGCAGTTCTTC. The whole variable domain, filled in from reference TRBV11-2 and TRBJ2-1, reads EAGVAQSPRYKIIEKRQSVAFWCNPISGHATLYWYQQILGQGPKLLIQFQNNGVVDDSQLPKDRFSAERLKGVDSTLKIQPAKLEDSAVYLCASSLEGLFNEQFFGPGTRLTVL.

This chain links TRBV27 with TRBJ2-3; 9 bases are a match to TRBD2. Per the germline V gene, CDR1 is MNHEY and CDR2 is SMNVEV (reference sequence). The CDR3 covers 17 residues. J was trimmed by 0 bases and V by 4 bases; bases with no gene match: 8. This CDR3 reads CASSSKQAGGSTDTQYF. The CDR3 region has the DNA TGTGCCAGCAGTTCGAAGCAAGCGGGAGGTAGCACAGATACGCAGTATTTT.

This chain joins TRBV4-2 and TRBJ2-1; TRBD2 is a possible D gene (6 bases). The CDR3 is 16 amino acids. Deletions cut 0 bases from V and 6 bases from J, with 15 bases between. Germline loops: CDR1 LGHNA, CDR2 YNFKEQ. The CDR3 loop is CASSQDMGLKANEQFF. CDR3 in DNA: TGTGCCAGCAGCCAAGATATGGGACTTAAAGCCAATGAGCAGTTCTTC.

V is TRBV16 and J is TRBJ1-1; D unclear. CDR1 is KGHSY and CDR2 is FQNENV in the germline V gene. V lost 2 bases, J lost 3 bases, and 10 bases lay in between. This CDR3 has 14 residues. CDR3 protein: CASSQTWSDTEAFF. The CDR3 nucleotides are TGTGCCAGCAGCCAAACCTGGTCGGACACTGAAGCTTTCTTT.

This chain uses TRBV10-3 with TRBJ2-7; TRBD1 aligns across 11 bases. The J segment lost 7 bases and the V segment lost 4 bases, leaving 9 bases of the junction unmatched. This CDR3 has 15 residues. Germline-derived CDR1 and CDR2 are ENHRY and SYGVKD. The CDR3 DNA sequence: TGTGCCATCAGTGGACGGACAGGGGGCCTTGGGGAGCAGTACTTC. Its protein product is CAISGRTGGLGEQYF.

The chain employs TRBV30 and TRBJ1-4, with D uncertain. Germline loops: CDR1 GTSNPN, CDR2 SVGIG (reference sequence). The CDR3 consists of 12 residues. Trimming took 2 bases from V and 10 from J, leaving 11 bases between them. The CDR3 is CAWSKGSLKLFF. In DNA, the CDR3 is TGTGCCTGGAGTAAGGGTTCTTTAAAACTGTTTTTT. Supplemented by reference TRBV30 and TRBJ1-4, the full variable domain reads SQTIHQWPATLVQPVGSPLSLECTVEGTSNPNLYWYRQAAGRGLQLLFYSVGIGQISSEVPQNLSASRPQDRQFILSSKKLLLSDSGFYLCAWSKGSLKLFFGSGTQLSVL.

In this sample, this clone turned up once. The J gene is TRBJ2-7, the V gene TRBV10-3; 10 bases line up with TRBD2. CDR1 is ENHRY and CDR2 is SYGVKD in the germline V gene. The CDR3 is 13 residues long. After removal of 8 bases from V and 5 bases from J, the junction contained 6 bases not matched to a gene. The CDR3 loop reads CAIGGTSDHEQYF. The CDR3 coding sequence is TGTGCCATCGGCGGGACTAGCGACCACGAGCAGTACTTC.

This sequence joins TRBV5-6 and TRBJ2-7, with 9 bases lining up with TRBD1. The germline V gene has CDR1 SGHDT and CDR2 YYEEEE. The CDR3 covers 16 residues. J gave up 2 bases and V 3 bases, and 9 bases lay outside the gene matches. In nucleotides, the CDR3 is TGTGCCAGCAGCTCGCTGGGACAGGGTAATCCCTACGAGCAGTACTTC. Its protein product is CASSSLGQGNPYEQYF.

The rearrangement uses TRBV2 and TRBJ1-5, with unresolved D. Per the germline V gene, CDR1 is SNHLY and CDR2 is FYNNEI. Trimming pared 7 bases from V and 5 bases from J, leaving 12 bases between. The CDR3 is made up of 13 amino acids. The CDR3 protein is CASKGGGDQPQHF. CDR3 sequence (DNA): TGTGCCAGCAAAGGAGGTGGTGATCAGCCCCAGCATTTT.

The CDR3: CASSLGGTGKTQYF. Here the CDR3 DNA reads TGTGCCAGCAGCCTGGGGGGGACAGGGAAGACCCAGTACTTC. The genes are TRBV14 and TRBJ2-5, with TRBD1 identical over 9 bases. CDR1 and CDR2 from the germline V gene are SGHDN and FVKESK. With 4 bases clipped from V and 6 bases from J, the junction kept 6 bases outside the gene matches. The CDR3 contains 14 residues.

This chain joins TRBV6-1 and TRBJ2-4, with TRBD2 matching 11 bases. The CDR3 covers 17 residues. CDR1 is MNHNS and CDR2 is SASEGT in the germline V gene. The V gene end was trimmed by 4 bases and the J gene end by 0 bases; junction bases not matched to a gene: 5. CDR3 nucleotides: TGTGCCAGCAGTGCCCTCGGACTAGCGGGAGCCAAAAACATTCAGTACTTC. The encoded protein is CASSALGLAGAKNIQYF.

This clone was counted a few times. V and J are TRBV27 and TRBJ2-7; D may be TRBD1 (6 bases). The V end lost 5 bases, the J end lost 3 bases, and 17 bases lay between the germline ends. There are 15 residues in the CDR3. Per germline, CDR1 MNHEY and CDR2 SMNVEV (reference sequence). CDR3 coding DNA: TGTGCCAGCAGTCGACAGGTCGGGACAAGCTACGAGCAGTACTTC. This codes for CASSRQVGTSYEQYF.

The chain has TRBV28 and TRBJ2-7; no clear D gene. V gave up 2 bases and J gave up 6 bases, with 8 bases separating them. There are 12 residues in the CDR3. From germline, CDR1 is MDHEN and CDR2 SYDVKM. The DNA of the CDR3 is TGTGCCAGCAGTTTAAGCTGGTCCGAGCAGTACTTC. Translation gives CASSLSWSEQYF.

The rearrangement links TRBV6-6 to TRBJ2-7; 10 nucleotides agree with TRBD1. The CDR3 is 14 residues long. Germline lookup yields CDR1 MNHNY and CDR2 SVGAGI (reference sequence). V lost 8 bases to trimming and J lost 2 bases; unmatched junction nucleotides: 6. The CDR3 nucleotides are TGTGCCAGCGCCAGGGACAGGGGAGCCTACGAGCAGTACTTC. This gives the protein CASARDRGAYEQYF.

The V gene is TRBV30, the J gene TRBJ1-1; tentatively, D is TRBD1 (5 bases). The V end was cut by 2 bases, the J end by 3 bases, with 13 bases between. Germline values: CDR1 GTSNPN, CDR2 SVGIG (reference sequence). The CDR3 consists of 14 residues. As DNA, the CDR3 is TGTGCCTGGAGTTCTCTACAGGTGGACACTGAAGCTTTCTTT. Its translation is CAWSSLQVDTEAFF.

The chain links TRBV19 to TRBJ1-3, with a possible D match to TRBD1 (5 bases). V gave up 6 bases and J gave up 1 base, with 7 bases separating them. Germline assignment: CDR1 LNHDA and CDR2 SQIVND (reference sequence). This CDR3 spans 13 amino acids. CDR3 amino acids: CASRRQSGNTIYF. The CDR3 nucleotides read TGTGCCAGTAGGAGACAGTCTGGAAACACCATATATTTT.

The rearrangement joins TRBV4-1 to TRBJ2-5; 7 bases align to TRBD2. This CDR3 is 16 amino acids long. J gave up 5 bases and V 0 bases, and 9 bases lay outside the gene matches. Germline assignment: CDR1 MGHRA and CDR2 YSYEKL. CDR3 nucleotides: TGCGCCAGCAGCCAAGATCTAACTAGCGCGTGGGAGACCCAGTACTTC. Translating it yields CASSQDLTSAWETQYF.

The chain employs TRBV6-5 and TRBJ1-1, with 7 positions matching TRBD1. The trim removed 6 bases at V and 3 bases at J, leaving 10 bases unmatched. Germline V CDR1 and CDR2: MNHEY, SVGAGI. The length of the CDR3 is 15 residues. CDR3 nucleotides: TGTGCCAGCAGCCCACAGGGGAATGACGACACTGAAGCTTTCTTT. This sequence encodes CASSPQGNDDTEAFF.

V and J are TRBV6-1 and TRBJ2-5; 9 nucleotides align to TRBD1. V lost 10 bases to trimming and J lost 5 bases; unmatched junction nucleotides: 8. The CDR3 is 13 residues long. Germline CDR1 MNHNS, CDR2 SASEGT. The CDR3 nucleotides are TGTGCCACCTCGACAGGGGGAGGGGAGACCCAGTACTTC. This encodes CATSTGGGETQYF.

The V call is TRBV18, the J call TRBJ2-5; TRBD1 is a possible D gene (6 bases). CDR1 and CDR2 (germline): KGHSH, LQKENI. The CDR3 contains 13 residues. V shed 7 bases and J shed 2 bases, with 11 bases lying between them. The CDR3 nucleotides are TGTGCCAGCTTACGGACAGCTCAAGAGACCCAGTACTTC. The encoded protein is CASLRTAQETQYF.

The chain combines TRBV2 with TRBJ1-5, with D unresolved. Germline V lookup: CDR1 SNHLY, CDR2 FYNNEI. This CDR3 is 15 amino acids long. The V gene lost 1 base and the J gene lost 3 bases, with 10 bases spanning the gap. This CDR3 reads CASSEVRRINQPQHF. The CDR3 nucleotides read TGTGCCAGCAGTGAAGTAAGGCGGATCAATCAGCCCCAGCATTTT.

The gene calls are TRBV20-1 and TRBJ2-3; D remains unclear. Germline assignment: CDR1 DFQATT and CDR2 SNEGSKA (reference sequence). Trimming left V 5 bases short and J 6 bases short, with 6 bases between. There are 10 residues in the CDR3. As DNA, the CDR3 is TGCAGTGCTCTCGAGGATACGCAGTATTTT. Its translation is CSALEDTQYF.

This chain joins TRBV5-4 and TRBJ1-2; D ambiguous. The CDR3 consists of 15 residues. Trimming took 3 bases from V and 8 from J, leaving 20 bases between them. Germline V lookup: CDR1 SGHNT, CDR2 YYREEE (reference sequence). The CDR3 region has the DNA TGTGCCAGCAGCTCCAATAGACGTGGAGGGCAGGGCTACACCTTC. Its translation is CASSSNRRGGQGYTF.